This is a list of T cell receptor beta chains from one sample in a study of T-cell reconstitution after alpha-beta-depleted transplantation in children. A single record per CDR3 protein comes from TCRdb applying MiXCR to the PCR reads. The table shows about 290,000 distinct CDR3 sequences, with around 10% occurring only once. The specimen comprised PBMCs, sampled before TCRalphabeta/CD19-depleted stem cell transplant. The source is a boy less than two years old with acute myeloid leukemia, due to receive a stem cell transplant. CDR3s include the opening cysteine and the closing phenylalanine or tryptophan. D genes are given only for firm matches. Only some rows state a clone size, as once, few, many or a class for expanded clones.

D gene: TRBD2; J gene: TRBJ2-7; CDR3 length: 15; V gene: TRBV4-2; clone size: many; CDR3 protein: CASSPQLAGNYEQYF; CDR3 DNA: TGTGCCAGCAGCCCACAACTAGCGGGTAACTACGAGCAGTACTTC
D gene: .; J gene: TRBJ2-7; CDR3 length: 12; V gene: TRBV10-3; clone size: many; CDR3 protein: CAIKDSPYEQYF; CDR3 DNA: TGTGCCATTAAAGACAGTCCCTACGAGCAGTACTTC
D gene: TRBD2; J gene: TRBJ2-7; CDR3 length: 17; V gene: TRBV7-9; clone size: many; CDR3 protein: CASSSLAGAIPSYEQYF; CDR3 DNA: TGTGCCAGCAGCTCCTTAGCGGGAGCTATTCCCTCCTACGAGCAGTACTTC
D gene: .; J gene: TRBJ2-1; CDR3 length: 13; V gene: TRBV25-1; clone size: many; CDR3 protein: CASSGGLLNEQFF; CDR3 DNA: TGTGCCAGCAGTGGGGGACTTCTCAATGAGCAGTTCTTC
D gene: TRBD2; J gene: TRBJ2-2; CDR3 length: 13; V gene: TRBV29-1; clone size: many; CDR3 protein: CSVAGGITGELFF; CDR3 DNA: TGCAGCGTTGCGGGGGGAATCACCGGGGAGCTGTTTTTT
D gene: .; J gene: TRBJ1-4; CDR3 length: 15; V gene: TRBV15; clone size: few; CDR3 protein: CATSRDRSGGEKLFF; CDR3 DNA: TGTGCCACCAGCAGAGACCGATCGGGGGGGGAAAAACTGTTTTTT
D gene: .; J gene: TRBJ2-5; CDR3 length: 14; V gene: TRBV12-3/TRBV12-4; clone size: many; CDR3 protein: CASSLWGLQETQYF; CDR3 DNA: TGTGCCAGCAGTCTATGGGGCCTCCAAGAGACCCAGTACTTC
D gene: TRBD1; J gene: TRBJ2-2; CDR3 length: 19; V gene: TRBV5-1; clone size: many; CDR3 protein: CASSPPLIPGQGKWGELFF; CDR3 DNA: TGCGCCAGCAGCCCCCCACTGATCCCAGGACAGGGGAAGTGGGGGGAGCTGTTTTTT
D gene: .; J gene: TRBJ2-7; CDR3 length: 14; V gene: TRBV9; clone size: few; CDR3 protein: CASSVGGSAYEQYF; CDR3 DNA: TGTGCCAGCAGCGTAGGGGGTTCCGCCTACGAGCAGTACTTC
D gene: TRBD1; J gene: TRBJ2-5; CDR3 length: 15; V gene: TRBV10-3; clone size: many; CDR3 protein: CAIRGQGGGQETQYF; CDR3 DNA: TGTGCCATCAGGGGACAGGGCGGTGGGCAAGAGACCCAGTACTTC
D gene: TRBD1; J gene: TRBJ2-6; CDR3 length: 16; V gene: TRBV20-1; clone size: many; CDR3 protein: CSAMTGAPSGANVLTF; CDR3 DNA: TGCAGTGCTATGACAGGGGCACCCTCTGGGGCCAACGTCCTGACTTTC
D gene: .; J gene: TRBJ2-6; CDR3 length: 16; V gene: TRBV7-9; clone size: few; CDR3 protein: CASRREGPSGANVLTF; CDR3 DNA: TGTGCCAGCAGACGGGAAGGTCCTTCTGGGGCCAACGTCCTGACTTTC
D gene: TRBD1; J gene: TRBJ2-1; CDR3 length: 15; V gene: TRBV11-2; clone size: many; CDR3 protein: CASSLGQGTYNEQFF; CDR3 DNA: TGTGCCAGCAGCCTAGGACAGGGGACCTACAATGAGCAGTTCTTC
D gene: .; J gene: TRBJ2-7; CDR3 length: 14; V gene: TRBV5-6; clone size: many; CDR3 protein: CASSLVPGGVEQYF; CDR3 DNA: TGTGCCAGCAGCTTGGTTCCGGGTGGGGTGGAGCAGTACTTC
D gene: TRBD1; J gene: TRBJ1-2; CDR3 length: 13; V gene: TRBV29-1; clone size: many; CDR3 protein: CSVERLGQDVYTF; CDR3 DNA: TGCAGCGTTGAAAGACTAGGACAGGATGTCTACACCTTC
D gene: .; J gene: TRBJ2-7; CDR3 length: 11; V gene: TRBV27; clone size: many; CDR3 protein: CASSFRSEQYF; CDR3 DNA: TGTGCCAGCAGTTTCCGGTCCGAGCAGTACTTC
D gene: .; J gene: TRBJ2-5; CDR3 length: 15; V gene: TRBV12-3/TRBV12-4; clone size: many; CDR3 protein: CASRRNQDRKETQYF; CDR3 DNA: TGTGCCAGCAGGCGAAATCAGGACAGAAAAGAGACCCAGTACTTC
D gene: .; J gene: TRBJ1-5; CDR3 length: 16; V gene: TRBV19; clone size: few; CDR3 protein: CASTIGGARGNQPQHF; CDR3 DNA: TGTGCCAGTACCATCGGGGGGGCTCGGGGCAATCAGCCCCAGCATTTT
D gene: .; J gene: TRBJ1-2; CDR3 length: 18; V gene: TRBV23-1; clone size: .; CDR3 protein: CASSPSGLLWLHFYGYTF; CDR3 DNA: TGCGCCAGCAGTCCTTCCGGACTGCTATGGCTACACTTCTATGGCTACACCTTC
D gene: .; J gene: TRBJ1-2; CDR3 length: 14; V gene: TRBV5-1; clone size: .; CDR3 protein: CASSLRGGQGGYTF; CDR3 DNA: TGCGCCAGCAGCTTGCGGGGGGGCCAGGGCGGCTACACCTTC
D gene: TRBD1; J gene: TRBJ2-2; CDR3 length: 16; V gene: TRBV29-1; clone size: many; CDR3 protein: CSVEAPGQGNTGELFF; CDR3 DNA: TGCAGCGTTGAAGCCCCGGGACAGGGTAACACCGGGGAGCTGTTTTTT
D gene: TRBD2; J gene: TRBJ2-1; CDR3 length: 16; V gene: TRBV12-3/TRBV12-4; clone size: many; CDR3 protein: CASSDPWGGGLGEQFF; CDR3 DNA: TGTGCCAGCAGTGACCCCTGGGGGGGGGGACTTGGTGAGCAGTTCTTC
D gene: .; J gene: TRBJ2-2; CDR3 length: 11; V gene: TRBV20-1; clone size: many; CDR3 protein: CSARVTGELFF; CDR3 DNA: TGCAGTGCTAGAGTGACCGGGGAGCTGTTTTTT
D gene: TRBD2; J gene: TRBJ2-5; CDR3 length: 15; V gene: TRBV7-2; clone size: few; CDR3 protein: CASSPTSGGAKTQYF; CDR3 DNA: TGTGCCAGCAGTCCGACTAGCGGGGGGGCCAAGACCCAGTACTTC
D gene: .; J gene: TRBJ2-1; CDR3 length: 16; V gene: TRBV20-1; clone size: few; CDR3 protein: CSASGLSAERYNEQFF; CDR3 DNA: TGCAGTGCTAGTGGTTTGTCGGCTGAGAGATACAATGAGCAGTTCTTC
D gene: TRBD1; J gene: TRBJ2-3; CDR3 length: 15; V gene: TRBV6-5; clone size: many; CDR3 protein: CASRRRDRATDTQYF; CDR3 DNA: TGTGCCAGCAGACGCCGGGACAGAGCCACAGATACGCAGTATTTT
D gene: .; J gene: TRBJ1-1; CDR3 length: 11; V gene: TRBV12-3/TRBV12-4; clone size: many; CDR3 protein: CASSFTTEAFF; CDR3 DNA: TGTGCCAGCAGTTTTACCACTGAAGCTTTCTTT
D gene: .; J gene: TRBJ2-7; CDR3 length: 14; V gene: TRBV7-9; clone size: many; CDR3 protein: CASRLGEVEDEQYF; CDR3 DNA: TGTGCCAGCAGGCTTGGGGAGGTAGAGGACGAGCAGTACTTC
D gene: .; J gene: TRBJ1-5; CDR3 length: 13; V gene: TRBV20-1; clone size: many; CDR3 protein: CSARRYSNQPQHF; CDR3 DNA: TGCAGTGCTCGACGGTATAGCAATCAGCCCCAGCATTTT
D gene: .; J gene: TRBJ2-3; CDR3 length: 15; V gene: TRBV19; clone size: few; CDR3 protein: CASSSILLAGDTQYF; CDR3 DNA: TGTGCCAGTAGTTCTATCCTACTAGCCGGAGATACGCAGTATTTT
D gene: .; J gene: TRBJ1-1; CDR3 length: 18; V gene: TRBV12-3/TRBV12-4; clone size: many; CDR3 protein: CASSLALGRRVMNTEAFF; CDR3 DNA: TGTGCCAGCAGTTTAGCGCTCGGTAGGCGGGTCATGAACACTGAAGCTTTCTTT
D gene: TRBD1; J gene: TRBJ2-2; CDR3 length: 16; V gene: TRBV29-1; clone size: many; CDR3 protein: CSVDGGGTGVTGELFF; CDR3 DNA: TGCAGCGTTGATGGGGGGGGGACAGGGGTCACCGGGGAGCTGTTTTTT
D gene: TRBD2; J gene: TRBJ2-7; CDR3 length: 15; V gene: TRBV4-3; clone size: many; CDR3 protein: CASSPTSGGSYEQYF; CDR3 DNA: TGCGCCAGCAGCCCAACTAGCGGGGGTTCCTACGAGCAGTACTTC
D gene: .; J gene: TRBJ2-7; CDR3 length: 15; V gene: TRBV11-3; clone size: few; CDR3 protein: CASSEGPGPSYEQYF; CDR3 DNA: TGTGCCAGCAGCGAAGGGCCAGGGCCCTCCTACGAGCAGTACTTC
D gene: TRBD1; J gene: TRBJ1-5; CDR3 length: 17; V gene: TRBV18; clone size: few; CDR3 protein: CASSPRGTGGGNQPQHF; CDR3 DNA: TGTGCCAGCTCACCACGGGGGACAGGGGGGGGCAATCAGCCCCAGCATTTT
D gene: TRBD1; J gene: TRBJ2-2; CDR3 length: 15; V gene: TRBV7-9; clone size: many; CDR3 protein: CASSLWGQATGELFF; CDR3 DNA: TGTGCCAGCAGCTTATGGGGACAGGCCACCGGGGAGCTGTTTTTT
D gene: .; J gene: TRBJ2-5; CDR3 length: 13; V gene: TRBV20-1; clone size: few; CDR3 protein: CSAYAGVGETQYF; CDR3 DNA: TGCAGTGCTTACGCAGGGGTCGGGGAGACCCAGTACTTC
D gene: TRBD1; J gene: TRBJ2-1; CDR3 length: 14; V gene: TRBV28; clone size: many; CDR3 protein: CASRPGQIYNEQFF; CDR3 DNA: TGTGCCAGCAGGCCGGGACAGATTTACAATGAGCAGTTCTTC
D gene: TRBD1; J gene: TRBJ2-7; CDR3 length: 15; V gene: TRBV10-3; clone size: .; CDR3 protein: CAISDGTGNSYEQYF; CDR3 DNA: TGTGCCATCAGTGACGGGACAGGAAACTCCTACGAGCAGTACTTC
D gene: .; J gene: TRBJ2-1; CDR3 length: 12; V gene: TRBV12-3/TRBV12-4; clone size: many; CDR3 protein: CASSTYQGKQFF; CDR3 DNA: TGTGCCAGCAGTACCTACCAAGGCAAGCAGTTCTTC
D gene: .; J gene: TRBJ2-7; CDR3 length: 15; V gene: TRBV6-5; clone size: many; CDR3 protein: CASSYFRTDSYEQYF; CDR3 DNA: TGTGCCAGCAGTTACTTCCGGACTGACTCCTACGAGCAGTACTTC
D gene: .; J gene: TRBJ1-5; CDR3 length: 12; V gene: TRBV19; clone size: many; CDR3 protein: CASRGGIGPQHF; CDR3 DNA: TGTGCCAGTAGGGGCGGGATTGGGCCCCAGCATTTT
D gene: TRBD1; J gene: TRBJ2-5; CDR3 length: 16; V gene: TRBV7-2; clone size: .; CDR3 protein: CASSLDGTGKTETQYF; CDR3 DNA: TGTGCCAGCAGCTTAGACGGGACAGGGAAGACGGAGACCCAGTACTTC